Shown below are 32 T cell receptor beta chains from a single sample sequenced in a study of T cells after yellow fever vaccination. In TCRdb, the 5' RACE reads were re-called with MiXCR into one record per CDR3 protein. The sample lists 30,000 to 40,000 distinct CDR3 sequences, 6.5% to 8% occurring once. The sequencing used PBMCs, either bulk or a sorted T-cell subset (CD4+, CD8+, memory, or dextramer-sorted; not recorded which), collected on the day of the first yellow fever vaccination. The receptor set was obtained from a young man who received the YFV17D yellow fever vaccine.

This clonotype was counted at least ten times. The chain recombines TRBV6-5 with TRBJ2-3, with D possibly matching TRBD2 (6 bases). The germline V gene encodes CDR1 MNHEY and CDR2 SVGAGI. V lost 2 bases and J lost 4, with 10 bases in between. The CDR3 runs 14 residues. DNA for the CDR3: TGTGCCAGCAGTTACGCCGGGGGAGCAGATACGCAGTATTTT. It translates to CASSYAGGADTQYF.

This clonotype was detected many times. This chain links TRBV5-1 with TRBJ2-6, with D unclear. Germline CDR1 SGHRS, CDR2 YFSETQ. Trimming cost V 0 bases and J 1 base, with 2 bases left between them. This CDR3 is built from 14 residues. The CDR3 DNA follows: TGCGCCAGCAGCTTGGTTTCTGGGGCCAACGTCCTGACTTTC. It yields the protein CASSLVSGANVLTF.

This clonotype has at least ten counts. V gene TRBV20-1 combines with J gene TRBJ1-1, with a weak D call TRBD1 (6 bases). Germline V gene lookup returns CDR1 DFQATT and CDR2 SNEGSKA (reference sequence). This CDR3 has 11 residues. The V end was cut by 4 bases, the J end by 10 bases, with 13 bases between. DNA for the CDR3: TGCAGTGCTAAAACAGGGTTCGGAGCTTTCTTT. This gives the protein CSAKTGFGAFF.

The J gene is TRBJ2-4, the V gene TRBV3-1, with 7 bases identical to TRBD2. The CDR3 contains 13 residues. Trimming took 3 bases from V and 13 from J; bases not matched to a gene: 9. Germline lookup yields CDR1 LGHDT and CDR2 YNNKEL (reference sequence). CDR3 sequence reads: CASSHTTQGLQYF. Written as DNA, the CDR3 is TGTGCCAGCAGCCACACCACCCAGGGACTACAGTACTTC.

This clonotype was recorded many times. Germline is not matched at one junction end, which may reflect a read error. The chain recombines TRBV5-1 with TRBJ1-2, with D possibly TRBD1 on 5 matching bases. CDR3 length: 13 residues. The germline V gene has CDR1 SGHRS and CDR2 YFSETQ. This chain's CDR3 is CASSSNTEAGPFF. The CDR3 nucleotides are TGCGCCAGCAGCTCGAACACTGAGGCAGGGCCCTTCTTC.

The rearrangement uses TRBV5-5 and TRBJ1-2; D not resolved. Trimming removed 5 bases from V and 7 bases from J, with 15 bases in between. The CDR3 covers 13 residues. Germline-derived CDR1 and CDR2 are SGHKS and YYEKEE (reference sequence). DNA for the CDR3: TGTGCCAGCAGTCCAGCGCCAGTTGGTGGCTACACCTTC. Protein product: CASSPAPVGGYTF.

This clonotype was detected a few times. The genes are TRBV6-4 and TRBJ1-6; D remains ambiguous. The V gene's germline CDR1 is MRHNA and CDR2 SNTAGT. With 2 bases removed from V and 10 bases from J, the gap between germline ends came to 15 bases. The CDR3 contains 15 residues. CDR3 DNA: TGTGCCAGCAGTGACCGGGCTGACTTAGGCTCACCCCTCCACTTT. It is translated as CASSDRADLGSPLHF.

The V and J genes are TRBV5-5 and TRBJ1-2, with unresolved D. Trimming took 5 bases from V and 1 from J, leaving 9 bases between them. From germline, CDR1 is SGHKS and CDR2 YYEKEE (reference sequence). The CDR3 spans 13 residues. Written as DNA, the CDR3 is TGTGCCAGCAGGCTGGGAGATAACTATGGCTACACCTTC. This gives the protein CASRLGDNYGYTF.

This clonotype was counted between two and nine times. V usage is TRBV11-2 and J usage is TRBJ1-1, with D possibly being TRBD1 (5 bases). Germline CDR1 SGHAT, CDR2 FQNNGV. V lost 5 bases and J 6 bases, leaving 10 bases between the germline ends. This CDR3 is built from 12 residues. CDR3 DNA: TGTGCCAGCAGCCTCCGGGACTCTGAAGCTTTCTTT. This gives the protein CASSLRDSEAFF.

This clonotype occurred many times. This chain uses TRBV6-5 with TRBJ1-5; the match to TRBD1 covers 8 bases. The junction had 6 bases not matched to a gene; V was cut back by 6 bases and J by 2 bases. CDR3 length: 15 residues. Germline V lookup: CDR1 MNHEY, CDR2 SVGAGI. CDR3 sequence (DNA): TGTGCCAGCAGACCGACAGGGGACGGCAATCAGCCCCAGCATTTT. Its translation is CASRPTGDGNQPQHF.

This clonotype was picked up many times. The rearrangement joins TRBV27 to TRBJ2-1, with TRBD1 matching over 7 bases. This CDR3 is 15 amino acids long. Trimming at V came to 0 bases and at J to 10 bases, leaving 9 bases not matched to a gene. Germline-derived CDR1 and CDR2 are MNHEY and SMNVEV (reference sequence). CDR3 amino acids: CASSLSGTERQEQFF. In DNA form, the CDR3 reads TGTGCCAGCAGTTTATCAGGGACAGAACGACAGGAGCAGTTCTTC.

The table lists this clonotype with many counts. The chain employs TRBV5-6 and TRBJ2-7; the D is unclear. The CDR3 extends over 12 amino acids. V dropped 2 bases and J dropped 4 bases, with 7 bases sitting between them. The germline gives CDR1 SGHDT, CDR2 YYEEEE. CDR3 coding DNA: TGTGCCAGCAGCTTCGCCAAATACGAGCAGTACGTC. Amino acid sequence: CASSFAKYEQYV.

This clonotype appeared once. Its ends do not fully match the called genes, so a read error is possible. The chain links TRBV18 to TRBJ2-1, with 8 bases matching TRBD1. The CDR3 totals 16 residues. Germline CDR1 is KGHSH and CDR2 is LQKENI. CDR3 DNA sequence: TGTGCCAGCTCACTTAATCAGGGGGCGAAGTACAATGAGGAGTTCTTC. Encoded protein: CASSLNQGAKYNEEFF.

This clonotype has a count of ten or more. The chain employs TRBV4-2 and TRBJ2-3; D might be TRBD2 (6 bases). Germline CDR1 and CDR2: LGHNA and YNFKEQ. Between the trimmed V and J ends, which lost 4 bases and 1 base, there was a span of 18 bases. The CDR3 is made up of 17 amino acids. The CDR3 DNA sequence: TGTGCCAGCAGCCTGGGGCGGGGCGGCGCCCGCACAGATACGCAGTATTTT. Its protein is CASSLGRGGARTDTQYF.

This clonotype was found a few times. The CDR3 bases are TGTGCCAGCAGTTACAGGGGGACGGGGGACGAGCAGTACTTC. This translates into CASSYRGTGDEQYF. The chain combines TRBV6-2 or TRBV6-3 with TRBJ2-7, with D perhaps being TRBD1 or TRBD2 (6 bases each). The CDR3 extends over 14 amino acids. The V end was cut by 2 bases, the J end by 5 bases, with 13 bases between. Germline CDR1 is MNHEY and CDR2 is SVGEGT.

This clonotype was found a few times. This sequence joins TRBV6-5 and TRBJ2-1, with D maybe TRBD2 (5 bases). The CDR3 runs 14 residues. V was shortened by 5 bases and J by 2 bases, with 10 bases between the two germline ends. From germline, CDR1 is MNHEY and CDR2 SVGAGI. The CDR3 DNA follows: TGTGCCAGCAGTCCGACTATCGCCTACAATGAGCAGTTCTTC. Residues: CASSPTIAYNEQFF.

The gene calls are TRBV20-1 and TRBJ2-2; D not resolved. CDR3 size: 13 residues. Per the germline V gene, CDR1 is DFQATT and CDR2 is SNEGSKA (reference sequence). V shed 5 bases and J shed 4 bases, with 11 bases lying between them. Here the CDR3 reads CSAPSPVTGELFF. DNA of the CDR3: TGCAGTGCTCCGAGCCCTGTCACCGGGGAGCTGTTTTTT.

In this sample, this clonotype turned up many times. The V call is TRBV12-3 or TRBV12-4, the J call TRBJ1-2; no clear D gene. The V gene lost 6 bases and the J gene lost 6 bases, with 17 bases spanning the gap. The CDR3 sequence is 14 residues long. The CDR3 is CASSLRHQMNGYTF. The CDR3 DNA sequence: TGTGCCAGCAGCTTGAGGCACCAGATGAATGGCTACACCTTC.

The table lists this clonotype with many counts. The chain links TRBV29-1 to TRBJ2-2, with a weak D call TRBD1 (6 bases). Germline V gene lookup returns CDR1 SQVTM and CDR2 ANQGSEA. Trimming took off 4 bases at V and 3 bases at J, with 15 bases between the two ends. The CDR3 loop spans 15 amino acids. CDR3 loop: CSVVWGQTHTGELFF. CDR3 bases: TGCAGCGTTGTATGGGGGCAGACTCACACCGGGGAGCTGTTTTTT.

This clonotype was seen ten or more times. The chain links TRBV7-2 to TRBJ2-2; no reliable D call. CDR3 length: 15 residues. Germline V gene sequence: CDR1 SGHTA, CDR2 FQGNSA. V was shortened by 0 bases and J by 2 bases, with 7 bases between the two germline ends. The CDR3 nucleotides read TGTGCCAGCAGCTTAGCGAACAGAAACACCGGGGAGCTGTTTTTT. This codes for CASSLANRNTGELFF.

CDR3 DNA sequence: TGTGCCAGCAGCCAAGATGCGGAGGGGACAGGGGGCTGGGGCTACACCTTC. This encodes CASSQDAEGTGGWGYTF. The V gene is TRBV4-2, the J gene TRBJ1-2; 12 bases align to TRBD1. Germline V gene data show CDR1 as LGHNA and CDR2 as YNFKEQ. The CDR3 runs to 17 residues. The J segment lost 8 bases and the V segment lost 0 bases, leaving 10 bases of the junction unmatched.

This clonotype has ten or more counts. This CDR3 reads CASSLDGTDEKLFF. The DNA of the CDR3 is TGTGCCAGCAGCTTAGACGGAACAGATGAAAAACTGTTTTTT. The chain is built from TRBV7-2 and TRBJ1-4, with D unclear. Trimming shortened V by 1 base and J by 6 bases, and 9 bases separated the two germline ends. The length of the CDR3 is 14 residues. The germline V gene encodes CDR1 SGHTA and CDR2 FQGNSA.

This clonotype was seen ten or more times. The chain has TRBV5-1 and TRBJ2-1; the match to TRBD2 covers 14 bases. CDR1 is SGHRS, CDR2 YFSETQ, per germline. This CDR3 is built from 18 residues. With 4 bases clipped from V and 8 bases from J, the junction kept 14 bases outside the gene matches. The CDR3 DNA is TGCGCCAGCAGCCTTCTGGTAGCCGGGACTAGCGGGGGTTATGAGCAGTTCTTC. Its translation is CASSLLVAGTSGGYEQFF.

This clonotype was counted only a few times. At one boundary the junction diverges from the germline segment, which might be a read error. CDR3: CAISLARRGLFSTDTQYF. The CDR3 DNA is TGTGCCATCAGTTTAGCGCGCCGGGGGCTCTTTAGCACAGATACGCAGTATTTT. The chain uses TRBV12-3 or TRBV12-4 and TRBJ2-3; D tentatively reads TRBD1 or TRBD2 (6 bases each). The CDR3 is 18 amino acids.

This clonotype was seen at least ten times. The chain couples TRBV4-1 to TRBJ2-5; 8 positions agree with TRBD2. This CDR3 is built from 15 residues. Trimming took 1 base from V and 4 from J; bases not matched to a gene: 5. Germline V lookup: CDR1 MGHRA, CDR2 YSYEKL. CDR3 sequence (DNA): TGCGCCAGCAGCCAAGTCCCGGGGGGGAGAGAGACCCAGTACTTC. This codes for CASSQVPGGRETQYF.

On this clonotype itself: A much more abundant neighbour one base away suggests this may be a read error. The V gene is TRBV20-1, the J gene TRBJ2-1, with D perhaps being TRBD1 or TRBD2 (10 bases each). Germline V gene data show CDR1 as DFQATT and CDR2 as SNEGSKA (reference sequence). The CDR3 loop spans 18 amino acids. CDR3 sequence (DNA): TGCTGTGCTAGACCGGGACAGGGGTGGACTAGCGGAAACAATGAGCAGTTCTTC. Its translation: CCARPGQGWTSGNNEQFF.

A remark on this clonotype: A much larger clone lies a single base off, so this may be a read error. This sequence joins TRBV9 and TRBJ1-5, with 9 bases fitting TRBD1. The CDR3 is 14 residues long. Trimming at V came to 0 bases and at J to 7 bases, leaving 2 bases not matched to a gene. Germline V gene data show CDR1 as SGDLS and CDR2 as YYNGEE. CDR3 sequence reads: CASSVGQGEQPQHF. The CDR3 nucleotides read TGTGCCAGCAGCGTAGGACAGGGGGAACAGCCCCAGCATTTT.

This clonotype was counted only a few times. V gene TRBV10-3 combines with J gene TRBJ2-3, with D uncertain. Germline-derived CDR1 and CDR2 are ENHRY and SYGVKD. V lost 3 bases, J lost 8 bases, and 9 bases lay in between. The CDR3 is 12 residues long. In DNA form, the CDR3 reads TGTGCCATCAGTGATGGGCTCTTTACGCAGTATTTT. Residues: CAISDGLFTQYF.

Many counts were recorded for this clonotype. The chain employs TRBV7-9 and TRBJ1-2, with D perhaps matching TRBD1 (6 bases). CDR1 SEHNR and CDR2 FQNEAQ come from the germline V gene (reference sequence). This CDR3 has 15 amino acids. Trimming removed 3 bases at V and 4 bases at J, with 15 bases between. CDR3: CASSLPGGKGYGYTF. The CDR3 coding sequence is TGTGCCAGCAGCTTGCCGGGGGGCAAAGGCTATGGCTACACCTTC.

Only a few counts were recorded for this clonotype. This chain joins TRBV2 and TRBJ1-1; weak D call: TRBD1 (5 bases). The length of the CDR3 is 14 residues. V dropped 3 bases and J dropped 4 bases, with 12 bases sitting between them. Germline V gives CDR1 SNHLY, CDR2 FYNNEI. CDR3 in amino acids: CASSDRGVGTEAFF. CDR3 sequence (DNA): TGTGCCAGCAGTGACAGAGGGGTGGGCACTGAAGCTTTCTTT.

This clonotype was recorded many times. V is TRBV7-9 and J is TRBJ2-5; D is perhaps TRBD1 or TRBD2 (5 bases each). Trimming took 5 bases from V and 5 from J, leaving 12 bases between them. The CDR3 has 13 residues. Germline V gene lookup returns CDR1 SEHNR and CDR2 FQNEAQ (reference sequence). CDR3 region: CASSKRDEETQYF. CDR3 nucleotides: TGTGCCAGCAGCAAAAGGGACGAGGAGACCCAGTACTTC.

This clonotype was observed many times. V is TRBV21-1 and J is TRBJ2-7; TRBD2 is taken as the D call from the table, unchecked against the DNA. TRBV21-1 is an annotated pseudogene. There are 20 residues in the CDR3. The CDR3 DNA follows: TGTGCCAGCAGCAAAGGGGACCCGGGACTAGCGGGGGGGAGCTCCTACGAGCAGTACGTC. This sequence encodes CASSKGDPGLAGGSSYEQYV.